This TCR beta chain was profiled in a study of control samples from healthy donors and cancer patients. This clone was picked up one time. Using immunoSEQ multiplex PCR, the repertoire was profiled, and TCRdb retains in-frame clones only, with some absent. The sample comprises around 58,000 clones, approximately 94% of which are singletons, and roughly 1.1% rests with the top ten. CDR1 is SGHRS, CDR2 YFSETQ, per germline. V gave up 3 bases and J gave up 9 bases; unmatched junction bases: 6. The CDR3 consists of 15 residues. The source is a woman in her late teens or twenties in good health. Source material: blood. The J gene is TRBJ1-6, the V gene TRBV5-1; 10 nucleotides agree with TRBD1. In DNA form, the CDR3 reads TGCGCCAGCAGCTCGACGACAGGGGGCGGTTCACCCCTCCACTTT. Its translation is CASSSTTGGGSPLHF.